One T cell receptor beta chain is described in this entry. The antigen is unknown. The data derive from a study of T cell responses to AZD1222 COVID-19 vaccine. Notes on the study in general: In the spike-specific TCR repertoire, nearly half reportedly target unmutated variant regions.

CDR3 size: 17 residues. Second-dose recipients at about 4 or about 12 weeks were treated as one pooled group. Only in-frame clones appear in the TCRdb table, and some are missing; sequencing was by immunoSEQ multiplex PCR. Seen here are 180,000 or so clones, 88% observed once, and the top ten hold roughly 26%. This material consisted of peripheral blood, taken 28 days after the second AZD1222 dose. The chain has TRBV21-1 and TRBJ2-1; TRBD2 was called by the table and not checked on the DNA. TRBV21-1 is deemed a pseudogene. The receptor's source is an adult who received the AZD1222 COVID-19 vaccine. Here the CDR3 reads CASSKSLGTESYNEQFF. CDR3 coding DNA: TGTGCCAGCAGCAAAAGCCTAGGGACTGAATCCTACAATGAGCAGTTCTTC.